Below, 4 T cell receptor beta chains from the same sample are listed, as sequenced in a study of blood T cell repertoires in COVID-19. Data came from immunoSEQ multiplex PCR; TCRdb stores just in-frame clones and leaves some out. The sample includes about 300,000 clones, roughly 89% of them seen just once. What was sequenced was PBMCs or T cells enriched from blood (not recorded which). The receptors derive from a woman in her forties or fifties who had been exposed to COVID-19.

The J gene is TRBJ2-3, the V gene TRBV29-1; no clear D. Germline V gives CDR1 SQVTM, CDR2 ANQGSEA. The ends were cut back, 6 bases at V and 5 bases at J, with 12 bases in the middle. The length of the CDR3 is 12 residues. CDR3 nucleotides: TGCAGCGTCGGAGCCCTCGGAGATACGCAGTATTTT. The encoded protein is CSVGALGDTQYF.

The CDR3 spells CASSPAATGANTGELFF. The CDR3 DNA follows: TGCGCCAGCAGCCCTGCCGCGACAGGGGCGAACACCGGGGAGCTGTTTTTT. This chain connects TRBV5-1 to TRBJ2-2; 8 nucleotides line up with TRBD1. The CDR3 extends over 17 amino acids. Germline V CDR1 and CDR2: SGHRS, YFSETQ. J lost 0 bases, V lost 4 bases, and 8 bases had no gene match.

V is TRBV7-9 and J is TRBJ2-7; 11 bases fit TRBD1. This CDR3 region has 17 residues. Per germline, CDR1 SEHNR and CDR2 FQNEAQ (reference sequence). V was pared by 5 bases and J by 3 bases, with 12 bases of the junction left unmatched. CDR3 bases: TGTGCCAGCAGCCATCGAGACGCCGGGACAGGGGGCTACGAGCAGTACTTC. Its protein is CASSHRDAGTGGYEQYF. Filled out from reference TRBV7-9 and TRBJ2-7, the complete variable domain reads DTGVSQNPRHKITKRGQNVTFRCDPISEHNRLYWYRQTLGQGPEFLTYFQNEAQLEKSRLLSDRFSAERPKGSFSTLEIQRTEQGDSAMYLCASSHRDAGTGGYEQYFGPGTRLTVT.

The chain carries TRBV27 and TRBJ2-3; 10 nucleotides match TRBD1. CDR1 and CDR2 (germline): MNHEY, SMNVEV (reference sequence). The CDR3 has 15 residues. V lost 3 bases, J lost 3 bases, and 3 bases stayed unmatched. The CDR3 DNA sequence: TGTGCCAGCAGTTTTGAGGACAGGGGGACAGATACGCAGTATTTT. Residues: CASSFEDRGTDTQYF.